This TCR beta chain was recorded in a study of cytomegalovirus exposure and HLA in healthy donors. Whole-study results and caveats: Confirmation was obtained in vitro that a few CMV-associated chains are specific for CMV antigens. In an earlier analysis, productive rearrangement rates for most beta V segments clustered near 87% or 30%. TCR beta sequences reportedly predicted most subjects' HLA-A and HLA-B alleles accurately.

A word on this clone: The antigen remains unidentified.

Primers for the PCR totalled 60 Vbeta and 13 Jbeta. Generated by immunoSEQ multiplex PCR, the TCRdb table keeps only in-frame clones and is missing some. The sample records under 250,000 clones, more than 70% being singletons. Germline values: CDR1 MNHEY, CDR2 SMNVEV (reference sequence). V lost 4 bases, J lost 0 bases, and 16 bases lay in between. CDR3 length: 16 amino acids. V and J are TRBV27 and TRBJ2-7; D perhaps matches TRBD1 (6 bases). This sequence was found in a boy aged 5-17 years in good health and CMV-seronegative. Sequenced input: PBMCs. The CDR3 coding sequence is TGTGCCAGCAGTTCTCTCGGACAGATTAACTCCTACGAGCAGTACTTC. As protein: CASSSLGQINSYEQYF.